What follows describes a single T cell receptor beta chain. Antigen specificity is unknown. TCRB CDR3 was amplified from 2 ug genomic DNA or less. TCRdb keeps only in-frame clones here, not all; method: immunoSEQ multiplex PCR. Here the sample spans under 100,000 clones, under 90% being singletons. The germline V gene encodes CDR1 SNHLY and CDR2 FYNNEI. The CDR3 extends over 13 amino acids. V was clipped by 7 bases and J by 1 base, with 7 bases between them. The sample is drawn from a study of glioma-infiltrating T cells after dendritic cell vaccination. Across the whole study: Patients received autologous tumor lysate-pulsed dendritic cell vaccination between about 2003 and 2013. Monocyte-derived dendritic cells, cultured less than 9 days with IL-4 and GM-CSF, were pulsed with autologous tumor lysate.

General study findings and limits: Estimated pretreatment TIL content predicted outcome after dendritic cell vaccination.

Sequenced material: blood, taken before dendritic cell vaccination. The chain links TRBV2 to TRBJ2-2; tentatively, D is TRBD2 (5 bases). This receptor was obtained from a human donor with glioblastoma. This CDR3 reads CASKRENTGELFF. The CDR3 region has the DNA TGTGCCAGCAAACGGGAGAACACCGGGGAGCTGTTTTTT.